The 16 T cell receptor beta chains listed next were all sequenced from one sample in a study of T cell clonality in common variable immunodeficiency. These receptors have no identified antigens. TCRdb keeps only in-frame clones here, not all; method: immunoSEQ multiplex PCR. In total the sample includes approximately 21,000 clones, none of them seen once. The study's findings and limits: Reportedly, TCR beta sequences from common variable immunodeficiency showed fewer deletions and N-nucleotide insertions.

Sequenced sample: peripheral blood mononuclear cells. The receptor source for this set is a human donor with common variable immunodeficiency.

This clone turned up a few times. With the read ending 3 residues before the CDR3 end, the germline J gene is used to fill in that end. This chain uses TRBV7-9 with TRBJ1-5, with 7 nucleotides matching TRBD1. The CDR3 length is 14 residues. V lost 5 bases and J lost 2; bases outside the gene matches: 3. The germline gives CDR1 SEHNR, CDR2 FQNEAQ (reference sequence). The sequenced part of the CDR3 DNA is TGTGCCAGCAGCGGGGACAGCCGCAATCAGCCC. Translated: CASSGDSRNQP. From start to end, the CDR3 is CASSGDSRNQPQHF.

About this clone: The CDR3 end is not reached by the read, which stops 3 residues before it; the germline J gene fills it in. The rearrangement links TRBV6-1 to TRBJ1-4; TRBD1 might be the D (6 bases). Germline CDR1 and CDR2: MNHNS and SASEGT. The V end was cut by 4 bases, the J end by 8 bases, with 17 bases between. The CDR3 runs 15 residues. The CDR3 spells CASSGQQGGGEKLFF. The sequenced CDR3 bases are TGTGCCAGCAGTGGCCAACAGGGTGGCGGGGAAAAA.

On this clone: The CDR3 extends 3 residues past the end of the read, so its final part is completed from the germline J gene. The chain links TRBV2 to TRBJ1-5, with 7 positions matching TRBD1. V dropped 6 bases and J dropped 2; count of bases not matched to a gene: 7. This CDR3 comprises 15 residues. Germline values: CDR1 SNHLY, CDR2 FYNNEI. The CDR3 loop is CASRDTGVGNQPQHF. The DNA read from the CDR3 is TGTGCCAGCAGAGACACAGGGGTTGGCAATCAGCCC.

CDR3 DNA, as far as it was read: TGTGCCTGGAGTGTGGGACAGGGCTACGAG. Encoded protein: CAWSVGQGYE. The full CDR3 reads CAWSVGQGYEQYF. The chain employs TRBV30 and TRBJ2-7; 9 nucleotides align to TRBD1. The CDR3 end falls 3 residues outside the read, so it is completed with the germline J gene. CDR1 is GTSNPN and CDR2 is SVGIG in the germline V gene (reference sequence). CDR3 length: 13 amino acids. V shed 0 bases and J 3 bases; nucleotides not matched to a gene: 0.

This clone was picked up a small number of times. The CDR3 is cut off 3 residues early in the read; its end comes from the germline J gene. This chain links TRBV20-1 with TRBJ2-1, with D uncertain. The V gene lost 2 bases and the J gene lost 2 bases, with 10 bases spanning the gap. The germline V gene has CDR1 DFQATT and CDR2 SNEGSKA (reference sequence). The CDR3 runs to 14 residues. CDR3 region: CSARQVLTYNEQFF. CDR3 DNA, as far as it was read: TGCAGTGCTAGACAGGTCCTTACCTACAATGAG.

Remarks on this clone: The sequence runs out 3 residues before the end of the CDR3; the remainder is reconstructed from the germline J gene. The rearrangement links TRBV7-2 to TRBJ1-1; D perhaps matches TRBD1 (6 bases). This CDR3 spans 15 amino acids. Germline V gene sequence: CDR1 SGHTA, CDR2 FQGNSA. The CDR3 loop reads CASSPPPQGGIEAFF. Incomplete CDR3 DNA: TGTGCCAGCAGCCCCCCTCCACAGGGAGGGATAGAG.

This clone was seen more than once but under ten times. The read comes to an end 3 residues before the CDR3 does, leaving the germline J gene to fill in the end. The rearrangement uses TRBV30 and TRBJ2-1; D might be TRBD2 (6 bases). The CDR3 is 13 amino acids. Germline V CDR1 and CDR2: GTSNPN, SVGIG (reference sequence). The V gene lost 4 bases and the J gene lost 3 bases, with 10 bases spanning the gap. This CDR3 is CAWTSANYNEQFF. The sequenced CDR3 bases are TGTGCCTGGACTAGCGCTAACTACAATGAG.

Comment on this clone: From the germline J gene comes the end of the CDR3, since the read stops 3 residues before it. The J gene is TRBJ2-2, the V gene TRBV6-2 or TRBV6-3; TRBD1 matches 9 bases. CDR1 is MNHEY, CDR2 SVGEGT, per germline. The CDR3 is 15 amino acids. Trimming removed 8 bases from V and 6 bases from J; junction bases left unmatched: 10. Incomplete CDR3 DNA: TGTGCCAGCGGAAAGCCGGGACAGGGCGCCGGGGAG. Translating gives CASGKPGQGAGE. The whole CDR3 is CASGKPGQGAGELFF.

Note on this clone: The sequenced fragment ends 3 residues before the CDR3 boundary, so the rest is inferred from the germline J gene. The J gene is TRBJ2-4, the V gene TRBV5-1; no clear D. The V gene lost 0 bases and the J gene lost 0 bases, with 10 bases spanning the gap. The CDR3 spans 16 residues. Germline V gives CDR1 SGHRS, CDR2 YFSETQ. The part of the CDR3 DNA that was read is TGCGCCAGCAGCTTGGCCAGAAGGCTAGCCAAAAACATT. Translating gives CASSLARRLAKNI. The whole CDR3 is CASSLARRLAKNIQYF.

This clone was counted a few times. The read falls 3 residues short of the CDR3 end, and the missing part is taken from the germline J gene. The J gene is TRBJ2-3, the V gene TRBV5-1; 9 nucleotides match TRBD2. In germline, CDR1 is SGHRS, CDR2 YFSETQ. V dropped 0 bases and J dropped 4; count of bases not matched to a gene: 9. The CDR3 is made up of 17 amino acids. The sequenced part of the CDR3 DNA is TGCGCCAGCAGCTTGGTTGGCGCGGGGGGGATGGCAGATACG. It encodes CASSLVGAGGMADT. The whole CDR3 region reads CASSLVGAGGMADTQYF.

Remarks on this clone: With the read ending 3 residues before the CDR3 end, the germline J gene is used to fill in that end. This chain connects TRBV7-2 to TRBJ2-3, with TRBD2 as a possible D gene (5 bases). The germline V gene has CDR1 SGHTA and CDR2 FQGNSA. The CDR3 runs 14 residues. V was cut by 0 bases and J by 5 bases, with 9 bases left in between. The CDR3 is CASSLALRGDTQYF. The DNA read from the CDR3 is TGTGCCAGCAGCTTAGCGTTACGGGGAGATACG.

Only a few counts were recorded for this clone. The read stops 3 residues short of the end of the CDR3; the missing end is completed from the germline J gene. The rearrangement uses TRBV7-2 and TRBJ1-3, with no clear D. Trimming pared 1 base from V and 3 bases from J, leaving 4 bases between. This CDR3 is built from 13 residues. CDR1 is SGHTA and CDR2 is FQGNSA in the germline V gene. The chain's CDR3 is CASSLEGGNTIYF. The CDR3 DNA, read in part, is TGTGCCAGCAGCTTAGAGGGTGGAAACACC.

This clone has at least ten counts. The read ends 3 residues shy of where the CDR3 ends; the end is completed using the germline J gene. The genes are TRBV5-4 and TRBJ1-4; 8 nucleotides agree with TRBD1. V was clipped by 3 bases and J by 7 bases; unmatched bases: 8. The CDR3 contains 15 residues. Germline V gene data show CDR1 as SGHNT and CDR2 as YYREEE (reference sequence). CDR3 loop: CASSSRTGFGEKLFF. The DNA read from the CDR3 is TGTGCCAGCAGCTCACGGACAGGGTTCGGTGAAAAA.

This clone is categorized as large. With the read ending 3 residues before the CDR3 end, the germline J gene is used to fill in that end. V is TRBV9 and J is TRBJ2-2; maybe TRBD1 (6 bases). V was clipped by 4 bases and J by 7 bases, with 14 bases between them. The CDR3 loop spans 14 amino acids. Germline CDR1 and CDR2: SGDLS and YYNGEE. Partial CDR3 DNA: TGTGCCAGCAGCTACTACAGGGCGAACGGGGAG. It translates to CASSYYRANGE. Given in full, the CDR3 is CASSYYRANGELFF.

This clone was seen a handful of times. Sequencing ends 3 residues short of the CDR3 end; the germline J gene provides the rest. This chain links TRBV18 with TRBJ2-1; TRBD1 agrees at 11 bases. Per germline, CDR1 KGHSH and CDR2 LQKENI. The CDR3 length is 16 residues. Germline trimming cut 1 base from V and 6 bases from J; bases unmatched to any gene: 5. The CDR3 sequence is CASSPQDRGRGNEQFF. CDR3 bases read: TGTGCCAGCTCACCACAGGACAGGGGGCGCGGCAATGAG.

On this clone: The CDR3 extends 3 residues past the end of the read, so its final part is completed from the germline J gene. The chain uses TRBV19 and TRBJ1-5; 8 nucleotides agree with TRBD1. CDR3 length: 16 residues. CDR1 is LNHDA and CDR2 is SQIVND in the germline V gene (reference sequence). V trimming: 0 bases; J trimming: 7 bases; junction bases outside the gene matches: 8. CDR3 sequence: CASSIEADRGRQPQHF. The part of the CDR3 DNA that was read is TGTGCCAGTAGTATAGAGGCTGACAGGGGACGGCAGCCC.